The entry below gives a single TCR beta chain sequence along with its context. What it binds is not known. This specimen comes from a study of CD8+CD57+ T cells in acquired aplastic anemia. Overall study context: CD4+ and CD8+ cells, once sorted, gave DNA averaging 3.2 ug. The average read count for CD4+ cells in healthy donors was around 9.9 million. Findings and limits, study-wide: Patients and controls were found to share over 25 CD8+ CDR3 sequences. Simpson's diversity of CD8+ cells was not significantly different in patients compared with controls.

Trimming cost V 5 bases and J 2 bases, with 10 bases left between them. The CDR3 length is 12 residues. In germline, CDR1 is SQVTM, CDR2 ANQGSEA. Genomic DNA, serving as template, underwent TCR beta VDJ and CDR3 profiling. In TCRdb, the reads were re-called with MiXCR into one record per CDR3 protein. The table has 350,000 to 450,000 distinct CDR3 sequences, roughly 68% seen once; the top ten hold more than 3.5%. This clonotype was obtained from a human donor in good health, serving as a control. The V call is TRBV29-1, the J call TRBJ2-7; no definite D call. Material: sorted CD4+, CD8+, or CD8+CD57+ T cells (not recorded which) from PBMCs. The CDR3 is CSVTDGPYEQYF. As DNA, the CDR3 is TGCAGCGTTACCGACGGACCCTACGAGCAGTACTTC.